These T cell receptor beta chains were read from a single sample in a study of long-term antiretroviral therapy in people with HIV. Generated by immunoSEQ multiplex PCR, the TCRdb table keeps only in-frame clones and is missing some. The sample lists under 20,000 clones, 78% occurring once. Source: unsorted PBMCs, taken 0.3 years after starting antiretroviral therapy. Receptors were obtained from a woman aged 50 to 65 with HIV. The CDR3 runs from the conserved cysteine through the conserved F or W. The D gene is left open where the match is weak. Expanded clones get a size class; other rows say once, few or many, or leave the size out.

TRBJ2-7	TRBV27	few	.	TGTGCCAGCAGTTTAAAGGCAAAGGACTACGAGCAGTACTTC	CASSLKAKDYEQYF
TRBJ1-1	TRBV30	.	.	TGTGCCTGGAGTGTAGCCGAGGGCCTCACTGAAGCTTTCTTT	CAWSVAEGLTEAFF
TRBJ2-1	TRBV7-9	.	.	TGTGCCAGCAGCACGAGCGGAAACTACAATGAGCAGTTCTTC	CASSTSGNYNEQFF
TRBJ2-7	TRBV11-2	.	.	TGTGCCAGCAGCTTAAGTGGACAAACCCACGAGCAGTACTTC	CASSLSGQTHEQYF
TRBJ1-2	TRBV11-2	.	TRBD1	TGTGCCAGCAGCAGCGCCGGGACAGGGGGCGACTATGGCTACACCTTC	CASSSAGTGGDYGYTF
TRBJ2-3	TRBV29-1	.	TRBD1	TGCAGCGCAGCTACAGGGGGCTGGACAGATACGCAGTATTTT	CSAATGGWTDTQYF
TRBJ2-3	TRBV5-1	.	.	TGCGCCAGCAGCTTGTACGGGGGGCCTGAAGATACGCAGTATTTT	CASSLYGGPEDTQYF
TRBJ2-2	TRBV10-2	once	.	TGCGCCAGCAGTGAGGGGGCAGGGGAGCTGTTTTTT	CASSEGAGELFF
TRBJ1-2	TRBV7-8	few	.	TGTGCCAGCAGCCCTCGTAACAGCAACTATGGCTACACCTTC	CASSPRNSNYGYTF
TRBJ2-3	TRBV19	.	.	TGTGCCAGTAGCCGTACAGAATCAGATACGCAGTATTTT	CASSRTESDTQYF
TRBJ1-5	TRBV18	.	TRBD1	TGTGCCAGCTCCCCGACAGGGGATAGCAATCAGCCCCAGCATTTT	CASSPTGDSNQPQHF
TRBJ1-5	TRBV19	.	.	TGTGCCTCCGACGGGGGTTATAGCAATCAGCCCCAGCATTTT	CASDGGYSNQPQHF
TRBJ2-2	TRBV2	once	.	TGTGCCAGCACTCCGGGGGAGAACACCGGGGAGCTGTTTTTT	CASTPGENTGELFF
TRBJ1-4	TRBV30	few	.	TGTGCCTGGAGTGTCGGGGGGGCGTTGGTGTTTTTT	CAWSVGGALVFF
TRBJ2-5	TRBV6-5	.	TRBD2	TGTGCCAGTTTACGGTCTAGCGGGGGAGGTGAGACCCAGTACTTC	CASLRSSGGGETQYF
TRBJ1-1	TRBV5-4	.	TRBD1	TGTGCCAGCAGCTTTGACCACAGGGGAAACACTGAAGCTTTCTTT	CASSFDHRGNTEAFF
TRBJ1-2	TRBV7-2	.	TRBD1	TGTGCCAGCAGCCTCGGGACAGGATTAGCTAACTATGGCTACACCTTC	CASSLGTGLANYGYTF
TRBJ1-4	TRBV4-1	.	.	TGCGCCAGCAGCCAAGATCCCGGGGGCAATAATGAAAAACTGTTTTTT	CASSQDPGGNNEKLFF
TRBJ2-3	TRBV5-4	.	.	TGTGCCAGCAGCTTGGAGCGGCGACCAGATACGCAGTATTTT	CASSLERRPDTQYF
TRBJ2-1	TRBV30	once	TRBD2	TGTGCCTGGACTAGCGGGGGGGACAATGAGCAGTTCTTC	CAWTSGGDNEQFF
TRBJ1-1	TRBV14	once	.	TGTGCCAGCAGCAAAGGGGCTAAAAACACTGAAGCTTTCTTT	CASSKGAKNTEAFF
TRBJ1-2	TRBV7-7	.	TRBD1	TGTGCCGAGGGGAGGGGGCCTGTGAACTATGGCTACACCTTC	CAEGRGPVNYGYTF
TRBJ1-2	TRBV5-1	.	.	TGCGCCAGCAGCTGGGGTTCCAATCCTCGGATTTATGGCTACACCTTC	CASSWGSNPRIYGYTF
TRBJ1-1	TRBV20-1	.	.	TGCAGTGCTCCTATAAACACTGAAGCTTTCTTT	CSAPINTEAFF
TRBJ2-4	TRBV29-1	.	.	TGCAGCGTTACACAGGGAGCCAAAAACATTCAGTACTTC	CSVTQGAKNIQYF
TRBJ1-2	TRBV7-3	.	.	TGTGCCAGCAGCCCGGGGACAATACCTAACTATGGCTACACCTTC	CASSPGTIPNYGYTF
TRBJ2-7	TRBV29-1	.	.	TGCAGCGTTGCTCAGGGCCTCTCCTACGAGCAGTACTTC	CSVAQGLSYEQYF
TRBJ2-1	TRBV5-1	once	.	TGCGCCAGCAGCTTGGCAGGGAATGAGCAGTTCTTC	CASSLAGNEQFF
TRBJ1-1	TRBV19	.	.	TGTGCCAGTACTCCATCGACGGGGGGAGGCACTGAAGCTTTCTTT	CASTPSTGGGTEAFF
TRBJ2-3	TRBV5-1	.	.	TGCGCCAGCAGCACCCTGAGCACAGATACGCAGTATTTT	CASSTLSTDTQYF
TRBJ1-2	TRBV6-1	.	.	TGTGCCAGCAGTCCGGCAGGGTGGGATGGCTACACCTTC	CASSPAGWDGYTF
TRBJ2-3	TRBV5-1	.	TRBD2	TGCGCCAGCAGCTCGGGGACTAGCGGGGGGCCGAGCACAGATACGCAGTATTTT	CASSSGTSGGPSTDTQYF
TRBJ1-2	TRBV4-1	.	TRBD1	TGCGCCAGCAGCCCAGACTTGGACAGGGGACGGGAAGACTACACCTTC	CASSPDLDRGREDYTF
TRBJ1-3	TRBV5-1	.	.	TGCGCCAGCAGAAATCTAGGGGCCTCTGGAAACACCATATATTTT	CASRNLGASGNTIYF
TRBJ2-5	TRBV5-1	once	.	TGCGCCAGCAGCTTACGGGAGACCCAGTACTTC	CASSLRETQYF
TRBJ2-5	TRBV14	.	TRBD1	TGTGCCAGCAGCCAAGATCTGGGACAGAAAGAGACCCAGTACTTC	CASSQDLGQKETQYF
TRBJ2-1	TRBV9	.	TRBD2	TGTGCCAGCAGCGGAACTAGCGGGGTGAATGAGCAGTTCTTC	CASSGTSGVNEQFF
TRBJ2-3	TRBV7-9	.	TRBD2	TGTGCCAGCAGGAGCGGGGGCGCGGCAGATACGCAGTATTTT	CASRSGGAADTQYF
TRBJ1-3	TRBV29-1	once	.	TGCAGCGTTTCAAAAGGAAACACCATATATTTT	CSVSKGNTIYF
TRBJ2-6	TRBV30	.	TRBD1	TGTGCCTGGCAGGGACAGTTGTTCTCTGGGGCCAACGTCCTGACTTTC	CAWQGQLFSGANVLTF
TRBJ1-5	TRBV6-1	.	.	TGTGCCAGCACCGGGAGCCTCCCTGGCAATCAGCCCCAGCATTTT	CASTGSLPGNQPQHF
TRBJ1-3	TRBV11-2	.	.	TGTGCCAGCAGCCCCGGACGGACTACCTCTGGAAACACCATATATTTT	CASSPGRTTSGNTIYF
TRBJ1-1	TRBV5-4	.	.	TGTGCCAGCATTCCGCCGGGGGAGACTGAAGCTTTCTTT	CASIPPGETEAFF
TRBJ1-6	TRBV4-1	.	.	TGCGCCAGCAGCCAAGTATCGGGGGTCCTTAGTTCACCCCTCCACTTT	CASSQVSGVLSSPLHF
TRBJ2-1	TRBV10-2	once	TRBD1	TGCGCCAGCAGTGAGGGGGACAGCTTCTTATACAATGAGCAGTTCTTC	CASSEGDSFLYNEQFF
TRBJ1-1	TRBV5-1	.	TRBD1	TGCGCCAGCAGCCTTGAGATTTCGGGACAGGGTGGCTGGGCTTTCTTT	CASSLEISGQGGWAFF
TRBJ2-7	TRBV19	.	TRBD2	TGTGCCAGTAAACTAGCGGGGGGCGGTGACGAGCAGTACTTC	CASKLAGGGDEQYF
TRBJ1-6	TRBV10-3	.	.	TGTGCCATATCCGGGATCAATTCACCCCTCCACTTT	CAISGINSPLHF
TRBJ2-3	TRBV30	.	.	TGTGCCTGGAGTGTAAGGGCGGCAGATACGCAGTATTTT	CAWSVRAADTQYF
TRBJ1-1	TRBV7-6	.	TRBD1	TGTGCCAGCAGCTTAGACAGGGGAAAAATGGCTTTCTTT	CASSLDRGKMAFF
TRBJ1-2	TRBV4-2	few	.	TGTGCCAGCAGCCAAGATGATAAGCGGGGGAGCTATGGCTACACCTTC	CASSQDDKRGSYGYTF
TRBJ2-3	TRBV19	few	.	TGTGCCAGTAGTATGGCCCGGGGGGATACGCAGTATTTT	CASSMARGDTQYF
TRBJ2-3	TRBV27	.	TRBD2	TGTGCCAGCGTGAGCGGGAGGGCCACAGATACGCAGTATTTT	CASVSGRATDTQYF
TRBJ2-5	TRBV5-1	.	.	TGCGCCAGCAGCATCGTCCGGGAGACCCAGTACTTC	CASSIVRETQYF
TRBJ1-6	TRBV30	few	.	TGTGCCTGGAGTGCTCCCCGGGGGGACCAGCTTAATTCACCCCTCCACTTT	CAWSAPRGDQLNSPLHF
TRBJ1-2	TRBV11-2	.	.	TGTGCCAGCAGCACGAACAGGGACTACTATGGCTACACCTTC	CASSTNRDYYGYTF